This entry describes one T cell receptor (beta chain). The antigen is undetermined. A unique molecular identifier was carried by every single TCR cDNA molecule. A single record per CDR3 protein comes from TCRdb applying MiXCR to the 5' RACE reads. In the table there are about 85,000 distinct CDR3 sequences, approximately 18% of which are singletons. CDR3 length equals 20 residues. CDR1 is DFQATT and CDR2 is SNEGSKA in the germline V gene (reference sequence). V was shortened by 4 bases and J by 3 bases, with 34 bases between the two germline ends. This entry comes from a study of spatial heterogeneity in lung cancer. Looking at the study overall: The study observed each unique TCR and UMI combination more than ten times on average in raw reads. The study, taken as a whole, reports: Resection saw ubiquitous expanded tumor TCRs appear in blood more than follow-up did.

Time point in this sample: sample taken at primary tumor resection. Unsorted samples of tumor, nontumor lung or frozen PBMC had their whole RNA sequenced. The donor group consisted of around 77 patients who had untreated, early-stage non-small cell lung cancer. The chain uses TRBV20-1 and TRBJ2-7; weak D call: TRBD1 (6 bases). This material consisted of PBMCs, taken at surgery. This TCR derives from a male donor with early-stage non-small cell lung cancer. In DNA form, the CDR3 reads TGCAGTGCTACTACGAGGGGACATAATGTAGATTTATCCTTGAACTACGAGCAGTACTTC. The encoded protein is CSATTRGHNVDLSLNYEQYF.